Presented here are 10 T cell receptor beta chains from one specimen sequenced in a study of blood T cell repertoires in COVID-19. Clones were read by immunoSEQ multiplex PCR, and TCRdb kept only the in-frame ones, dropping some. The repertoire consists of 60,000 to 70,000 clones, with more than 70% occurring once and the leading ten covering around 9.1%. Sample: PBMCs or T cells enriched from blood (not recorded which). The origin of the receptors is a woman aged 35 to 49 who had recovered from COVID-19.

The CDR3 sequence is CASSPRTGPTEAFF. CDR3 sequence (DNA): TGTGCCAGCAGTCCTAGGACAGGGCCCACTGAAGCTTTCTTT. This chain links TRBV7-8 with TRBJ1-1, with 8 bases identical to TRBD1. Per germline, CDR1 SGHVS and CDR2 FQNEAQ. V gave up 6 bases and J gave up 4 bases; unmatched junction bases: 7. This CDR3 is 14 amino acids long.

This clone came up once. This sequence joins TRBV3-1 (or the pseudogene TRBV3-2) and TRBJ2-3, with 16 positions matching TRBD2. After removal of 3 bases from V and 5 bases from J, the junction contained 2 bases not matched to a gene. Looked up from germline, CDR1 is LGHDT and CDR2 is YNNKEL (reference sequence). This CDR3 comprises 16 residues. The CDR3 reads CASSQGLAGGQDTQYF. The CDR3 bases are TGTGCCAGCAGCCAGGGACTAGCGGGGGGGCAAGATACGCAGTATTTT.

The CDR3 DNA reads as TGTGCCAGTAGTCAGCGGGGACGGAACTCCTATAATTCACCCCTCCACTTT. Amino acids: CASSQRGRNSYNSPLHF. The rearrangement joins TRBV19 to TRBJ1-6; a weak D match, TRBD1 (5 bases). Germline V lookup: CDR1 LNHDA, CDR2 SQIVND (reference sequence). Trimming took off 5 bases at V and 0 bases at J, with 14 bases between the two ends. The CDR3 is made up of 17 amino acids.

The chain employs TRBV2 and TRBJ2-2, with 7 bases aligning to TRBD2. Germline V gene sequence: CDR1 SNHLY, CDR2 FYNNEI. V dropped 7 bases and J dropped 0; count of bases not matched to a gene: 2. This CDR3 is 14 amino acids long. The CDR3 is CASKRGTNTGELFF. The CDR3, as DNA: TGTGCCAGCAAGCGGGGAACGAACACCGGGGAGCTGTTTTTT.

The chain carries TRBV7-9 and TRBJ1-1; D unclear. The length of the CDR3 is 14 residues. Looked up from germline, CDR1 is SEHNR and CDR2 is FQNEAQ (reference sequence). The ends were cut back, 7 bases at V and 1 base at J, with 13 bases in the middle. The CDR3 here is CASTFPAGNTEAFF. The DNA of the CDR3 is TGTGCCAGCACCTTCCCTGCCGGGAACACTGAAGCTTTCTTT.

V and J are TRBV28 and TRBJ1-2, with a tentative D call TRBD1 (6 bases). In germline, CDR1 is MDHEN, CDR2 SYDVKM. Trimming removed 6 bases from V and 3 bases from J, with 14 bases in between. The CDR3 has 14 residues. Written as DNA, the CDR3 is TGTGCCAGCAGCCTTACAGGGTTACACTATGGCTACACCTTC. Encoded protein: CASSLTGLHYGYTF.

The CDR3 spells CASSPARPSGTEAFF. CDR3 in DNA: TGTGCCAGCAGCCCTGCGCGCCCCTCCGGGACTGAAGCTTTCTTT. The V and J genes are TRBV14 and TRBJ1-1; D remains ambiguous. This CDR3 has 15 residues. The V gene's germline CDR1 is SGHDN and CDR2 FVKESK. With 4 bases removed from V and 5 bases from J, the gap between germline ends came to 17 bases.

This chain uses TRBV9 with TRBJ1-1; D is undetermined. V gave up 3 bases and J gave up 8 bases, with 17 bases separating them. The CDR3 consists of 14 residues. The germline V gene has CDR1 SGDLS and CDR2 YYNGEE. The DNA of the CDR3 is TGTGCCAGCAGCGGTGGGCTGGTTCAAGGCGAAGCTTTCTTT. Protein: CASSGGLVQGEAFF. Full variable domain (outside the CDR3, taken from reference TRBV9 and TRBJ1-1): DSGVTQTPKHLITATGQRVTLRCSPRSGDLSVYWYQQSLDQGLQFLIQYYNGEERAKGNILERFSAQQFPDLHSELNLSSLELGDSALYFCASSGGLVQGEAFFGQGTRLTVV.

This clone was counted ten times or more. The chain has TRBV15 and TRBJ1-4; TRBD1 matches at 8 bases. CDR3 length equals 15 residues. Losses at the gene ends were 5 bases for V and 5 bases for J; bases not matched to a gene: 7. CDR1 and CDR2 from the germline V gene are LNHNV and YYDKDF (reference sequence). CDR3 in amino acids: CATSFFTGGNEKLFF. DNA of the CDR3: TGTGCCACCAGCTTTTTTACAGGGGGAAATGAAAAACTGTTTTTT. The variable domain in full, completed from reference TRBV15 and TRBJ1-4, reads DAMVIQNPRYQVTQFGKPVTLSCSQTLNHNVMYWYQQKSSQAPKLLFHYYDKDFNNEADTPDNFQSRRPNTSFCFLDIRSPGLGDTAMYLCATSFFTGGNEKLFFGSGTQLSVL.

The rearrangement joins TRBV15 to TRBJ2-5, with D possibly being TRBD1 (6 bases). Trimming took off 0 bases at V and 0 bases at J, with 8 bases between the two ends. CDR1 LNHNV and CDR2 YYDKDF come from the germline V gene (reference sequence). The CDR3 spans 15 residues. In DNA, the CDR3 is TGTGCCACCAGCAGAGATTACAGGGACCAAGAGACCCAGTACTTC. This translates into CATSRDYRDQETQYF.